Sequencing of this TCR beta chain was carried out in a study of blood T cell repertoires in COVID-19. The table came from immunoSEQ multiplex PCR; TCRdb's copy has only in-frame clones and leaves some out. This sample has a few hundred thousand clones, with nearly 90% found just once. The material sequenced was PBMCs or T cells enriched from blood (not recorded which). The TCR originated in a woman aged 30 to 39 who had recovered from COVID-19.

The CDR3 nucleotides are TGTGCCAGCAGCCCACGTGTGTGGAGTAACTATGGCTACACCTTC. This gives the protein CASSPRVWSNYGYTF. This chain uses TRBV11-2 with TRBJ1-2, with unresolved D. Trimming left V 5 bases short and J 1 base short, with 14 bases between. The CDR3 covers 15 residues. Germline values: CDR1 SGHAT, CDR2 FQNNGV.